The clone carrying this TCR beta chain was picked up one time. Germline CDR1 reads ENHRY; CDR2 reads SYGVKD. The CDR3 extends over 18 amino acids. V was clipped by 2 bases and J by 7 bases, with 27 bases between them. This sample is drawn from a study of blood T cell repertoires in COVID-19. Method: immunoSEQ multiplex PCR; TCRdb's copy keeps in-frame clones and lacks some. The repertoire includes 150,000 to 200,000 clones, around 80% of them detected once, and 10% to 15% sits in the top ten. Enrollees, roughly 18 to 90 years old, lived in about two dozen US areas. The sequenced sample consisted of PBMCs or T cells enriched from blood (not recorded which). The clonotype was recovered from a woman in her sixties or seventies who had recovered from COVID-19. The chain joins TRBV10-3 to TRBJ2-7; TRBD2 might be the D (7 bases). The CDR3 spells CAISEAQASRGGGFEQYF. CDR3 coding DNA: TGTGCCATCAGTGAGGCGCAGGCTTCTCGAGGCGGGGGCTTTGAGCAGTACTTC.